This T cell receptor beta chain emerged from a study of siplizumab effects on memory and regulatory T cells. Whole-study findings and limits: Suppression by proliferating Tregs derived from siplizumab cultures was not verified. Siplizumab significantly decreased alloreactive sequences from unstimulated CD4+ memory cells. Memory cells seemed less diverse than naive T cells, which also seemed major contributors to the alloresponse.

Using immunoSEQ multiplex PCR, the repertoire was profiled, and TCRdb retains in-frame clones only, with some absent. The sample yields about 57,000 clones, roughly 85% seen once. Worth noting for this clone: Its antigen is unidentified.

Material: memory CD4+ T cells sorted from blood. This receptor was obtained from a human donor in good health.

The CDR3, as DNA: TGTGCCAGTAGTATAGATACCTATGGCTACACCTTC. Residues: CASSIDTYGYTF. The chain carries TRBV19 and TRBJ1-2; no definite D call. The CDR3 totals 12 residues. Per germline, CDR1 LNHDA and CDR2 SQIVND (reference sequence). Trimming shortened V by 0 bases and J by 4 bases, and 3 bases separated the two germline ends. Full variable domain (missing parts from reference TRBV19 and TRBJ1-2): DGGITQSPKYLFRKEGQNVTLSCEQNLNHDAMYWYRQDPGQGLRLIYYSQIVNDFQKGDIAEGYSVSREKKESFPLTVTSAQKNPTAFYLCASSIDTYGYTFGSGTRLTVV.